The 32 T cell receptor beta chains below come from one sample, sequenced in a study of patients and donors after allogeneic stem cell transplantation. TCRdb passed the RT-PCR reads through MiXCR, listing each CDR3 protein once. Here the sample spans hundreds of thousands of distinct CDR3 sequences, around 16% being singletons. The source material was blood, either unsorted or a sorted T cell fraction (not recorded which). All receptors come from a human donor who was either an allogeneic HSCT recipient or a stem cell or donor lymphocyte infusion donor (not recorded which). It is not recorded whose cells these are; they may come from a transplant donor.

This clonotype was observed a few times. The chain has TRBV5-1 and TRBJ1-1, with 9 positions matching TRBD1. The CDR3 spans 15 residues. Germline V gene sequence: CDR1 SGHRS, CDR2 YFSETQ. V gave up 0 bases and J gave up 5 bases; unmatched junction bases: 5. The CDR3 coding sequence is TGCGCCAGCAGCTTGGCCGGGACAGGGAAGACTGAAGCTTTCTTT. Its translation: CASSLAGTGKTEAFF. The full variable domain, completed using reference TRBV5-1 and TRBJ1-1, is KAGVTQTPRYLIKTRGQQVTLSCSPISGHRSVSWYQQTPGQGLQFLFEYFSETQRNKGNFPGRFSGRQFSNSRSEMNVSTLELGDSALYLCASSLAGTGKTEAFFGQGTRLTVV.

The table lists this clonotype with a few counts. The chain joins TRBV14 to TRBJ2-3, with D unresolved. The V and J ends lost 4 bases and 0 bases respectively, with 14 bases between them. Germline V CDR1 and CDR2: SGHDN, FVKESK. CDR3 length equals 16 residues. CDR3 bases: TGTGCCAGCAGCCCCCGACACCCCGCAAGCACAGATACGCAGTATTTT. Encoded protein: CASSPRHPASTDTQYF.

This chain joins TRBV20-1 and TRBJ1-1; the match to TRBD1 covers 7 bases. This CDR3 has 14 amino acids. CDR1 is DFQATT, CDR2 SNEGSKA, per germline (reference sequence). The V gene end was trimmed by 0 bases and the J gene end by 7 bases; junction bases not matched to a gene: 8. The DNA of the CDR3 is TGCAGTGCTAGAGACGGAGGGGGCGATAATGAAGCTTTCTTT. As protein: CSARDGGGDNEAFF.

This clonotype was seen a handful of times. The rearrangement joins TRBV20-1 to TRBJ1-2, with 9 bases identical to TRBD1. The CDR3 is 14 residues long. The V segment lost 5 bases and the J segment 8 bases; nucleotides outside the gene matches: 12. Per germline, CDR1 DFQATT and CDR2 SNEGSKA (reference sequence). The CDR3 bases are TGCAGTGCTCGAGGGACAGGGAAAACCATCGGCTACACCTTC. As protein: CSARGTGKTIGYTF.

This clonotype was counted ten times or more. The chain uses TRBV5-1 and TRBJ2-3, with D possibly being TRBD1 (6 bases). This CDR3 is built from 15 residues. Germline CDR1 reads SGHRS; CDR2 reads YFSETQ. Trimming removed 0 bases from V and 2 bases from J, with 10 bases in between. The CDR3 bases are TGCGCCAGCAGCTTGGCAGGGGCGTACACAGATACGCAGTATTTT. It is translated as CASSLAGAYTDTQYF.

This chain joins TRBV4-3 and TRBJ2-2; 13 bases are a match to TRBD2. The CDR3 is 20 residues long. J was trimmed by 0 bases and V by 0 bases; bases with no gene match: 7. Germline lookup yields CDR1 LGHNA and CDR2 YSLEER. The CDR3 region is CASSQDSGLAGFANTGELFF. In DNA form, the CDR3 reads TGCGCCAGCAGCCAAGATTCGGGACTAGCGGGGTTCGCGAACACCGGGGAGCTGTTTTTT.

In its sample, this clonotype was seen a few times. This chain connects TRBV4-3 to TRBJ2-4; 10 bases fit TRBD2. The CDR3 runs 16 residues. Germline CDR1 and CDR2: LGHNA and YSLEER. J lost 5 bases, V lost 0 bases, and 4 bases had no gene match. The CDR3 region has the DNA TGCGCCAGCAGCCAAGAAAGCGGGGGGGCCCAAAACATTCAGTACTTC. Protein: CASSQESGGAQNIQYF.

This clonotype was counted only a few times. The CDR3 DNA reads as TGCGCCAGCAGCCAAGAGGGCCCGGGGAGGAACACTGAAGCTTTCTTT. It is translated as CASSQEGPGRNTEAFF. This chain joins TRBV4-3 and TRBJ1-1; D is unresolved. The CDR3 contains 16 residues. Deletions cut 0 bases from V and 1 base from J, with 12 bases between. The germline CDR1 and CDR2 sequences are LGHNA and YSLEER.

This clonotype has just a few counts. This rearrangement joins TRBV20-1 to TRBJ2-1; D gene unclear. In germline, CDR1 is DFQATT, CDR2 SNEGSKA (reference sequence). The CDR3 totals 14 residues. The CDR3 bases are TGCAGCGGAAGAGTTGTAAGCTCCTACAATGAGCAGTTCTTC. As protein: CSGRVVSSYNEQFF.

The rearrangement uses TRBV6-1 and TRBJ2-2; TRBD2 matches at 8 bases. Germline CDR1 reads MNHNS; CDR2 reads SASEGT. This CDR3 has 17 amino acids. The trim removed 5 bases at V and 4 bases at J, leaving 12 bases unmatched. The CDR3 protein is CASSLWISSGSTGELFF. As DNA, the CDR3 is TGTGCCAGCAGTCTCTGGATTTCGAGCGGGAGCACCGGGGAGCTGTTTTTT.

This clonotype was found many times. CDR3 DNA: TGTGCCAGCAGAAAAATTGGTAACTATGGCTACACCTTC. This translates into CASRKIGNYGYTF. V is TRBV12-3 or TRBV12-4 and J is TRBJ1-2; D is undetermined. The CDR3 is 13 residues long. With 6 bases removed from V and 1 base from J, the gap between germline ends came to 9 bases.

In this sample, this clonotype turned up a few times. The rearrangement joins TRBV7-2 to TRBJ1-2; possibly TRBD1 for D (5 bases). The V gene lost 2 bases and the J gene lost 4 bases, with 14 bases spanning the gap. Germline CDR1 is SGHTA and CDR2 is FQGNSA. The CDR3 runs 15 residues. The CDR3 DNA is TGTGCCAGCAGCTTAAGACAGACCAGATCCTATGGCTACACCTTC. It specifies CASSLRQTRSYGYTF.

The chain has TRBV3-1 and TRBJ2-5; 10 nucleotides match TRBD2. Germline trimming cut 1 base from V and 6 bases from J; bases unmatched to any gene: 5. This CDR3 has 15 residues. Germline loops: CDR1 LGHDT, CDR2 YNNKEL (reference sequence). DNA for the CDR3: TGTGCCAGCAGCCAAGTAGCGGGGGGTGGAAAGACCCAGTACTTC. It yields the protein CASSQVAGGGKTQYF.

The chain is built from TRBV11-2 and TRBJ1-1, with D possibly TRBD1 on 5 matching bases. V lost 4 bases, J lost 6 bases, and 18 bases lay in between. The CDR3 loop spans 15 amino acids. Germline V CDR1 and CDR2: SGHAT, FQNNGV. Here the CDR3 DNA reads TGTGCCAGCAGCTCACCCGGGGGTCGCACCCCTGAAGCTTTCTTT. Protein product: CASSSPGGRTPEAFF.

This clonotype has just a few counts. The chain employs TRBV9 and TRBJ2-1; D possibly corresponds to TRBD2 (7 bases). Trimming left V 0 bases short and J 0 bases short, with 10 bases between. The CDR3 spans 16 residues. Germline V gene data show CDR1 as SGDLS and CDR2 as YYNGEE. CDR3 sequence: CASSVEGGSSYNEQFF. CDR3 sequence (DNA): TGTGCCAGCAGCGTAGAGGGGGGGAGCTCCTACAATGAGCAGTTCTTC.

V usage is TRBV18 and J usage is TRBJ2-7; D may be TRBD1 (5 bases). Germline V lookup: CDR1 KGHSH, CDR2 LQKENI. Trimming pared 3 bases from V and 1 base from J, leaving 13 bases between. This CDR3 has 15 residues. The CDR3 sequence is CASSPQAGQSYEQYF. CDR3 sequence (DNA): TGTGCCAGCTCACCGCAGGCAGGGCAATCCTACGAGCAGTACTTC.

This clonotype occurred a few times. The chain is built from TRBV19 and TRBJ1-1, with D maybe TRBD1 (5 bases). Trimming cost V 9 bases and J 0 bases, with 17 bases left between them. Germline V gives CDR1 LNHDA, CDR2 SQIVND (reference sequence). The CDR3 has 15 amino acids. As DNA, the CDR3 is TGTGCCAGCGCCGCGGGACTGCCTATGAACACTGAAGCTTTCTTT. Translation: CASAAGLPMNTEAFF. Filled out from reference TRBV19 and TRBJ1-1, the complete variable domain reads DGGITQSPKYLFRKEGQNVTLSCEQNLNHDAMYWYRQDPGQGLRLIYYSQIVNDFQKGDIAEGYSVSREKKESFPLTVTSAQKNPTAFYLCASAAGLPMNTEAFFGQGTRLTVV.

This clonotype has more than one count but fewer than ten. The rearrangement joins TRBV6-1 to TRBJ2-7; 11 bases line up with TRBD1. The CDR3 has 15 amino acids. V lost 5 bases to trimming and J lost 0 bases; unmatched junction nucleotides: 3. Germline V gene sequence: CDR1 MNHNS, CDR2 SASEGT. The CDR3 DNA sequence: TGTGCCAGCAGTATAGGGACAGGGGGCTCCTACGAGCAGTACTTC. As protein: CASSIGTGGSYEQYF.

This clonotype was detected only a few times. The rearrangement uses TRBV20-1 and TRBJ2-7; D remains ambiguous. There are 14 residues in the CDR3. Germline loops: CDR1 DFQATT, CDR2 SNEGSKA (reference sequence). V was cut by 0 bases and J by 1 base, with 10 bases left in between. The CDR3 bases are TGCAGTGCTAGAGATTCGGGTCGGTCCTACGAGCAGTACTTC. Protein: CSARDSGRSYEQYF.

The genes are TRBV12-3 or TRBV12-4 and TRBJ1-1, with D perhaps matching TRBD1 (5 bases). The ends were cut back, 2 bases at V and 0 bases at J, with 10 bases in the middle. The CDR3 is 15 amino acids. This chain's CDR3 is CASSLWGSMNTEAFF. The CDR3 DNA reads TGTGCCAGCAGTTTATGGGGGTCAATGAACACTGAAGCTTTCTTT.

This clonotype was picked up many times. The chain recombines TRBV12-3 or TRBV12-4 with TRBJ1-1; 7 positions agree with TRBD1. Trimming took 2 bases from V and 4 from J; bases not matched to a gene: 13. This CDR3 has 17 amino acids. CDR3 in amino acids: CASSLNVWDRIVTEAFF. CDR3 coding DNA: TGTGCCAGCAGTTTAAACGTCTGGGACAGAATCGTCACTGAAGCTTTCTTT.

This clonotype was observed many times. The rearrangement links TRBV12-3 or TRBV12-4 to TRBJ2-3; D possibly corresponds to TRBD2 (5 bases). Deletions cut 6 bases from V and 2 bases from J, with 9 bases between. The CDR3 contains 13 residues. The CDR3 nucleotides read TGTGCCAGCAGCTCGGACTTCACAGATACGCAGTATTTT. Translation gives CASSSDFTDTQYF.

This clonotype was observed a handful of times. This rearrangement joins TRBV2 to TRBJ1-2; D call uncertain. This CDR3 spans 12 amino acids. CDR1 is SNHLY, CDR2 FYNNEI, per germline. V shed 3 bases and J shed 0 bases, with 2 bases lying between them. In DNA form, the CDR3 reads TGTGCCAGCAGTGATGCTAACTATGGCTACACCTTC. It codes for CASSDANYGYTF.

This clonotype was observed a handful of times. The gene calls are TRBV9 and TRBJ2-7; 7 nucleotides align to TRBD2. CDR1 is SGDLS and CDR2 is YYNGEE in the germline V gene. The CDR3 runs 14 residues. V gave up 2 bases and J gave up 6 bases; unmatched junction bases: 8. As DNA, the CDR3 is TGTGCCAGCAGCGTTCAGGCGGGAGTAGGCGAGCAGTACTTC. Translating it yields CASSVQAGVGEQYF. The full variable domain, with the rest looked up from reference TRBV9 and TRBJ2-7, is DSGVTQTPKHLITATGQRVTLRCSPRSGDLSVYWYQQSLDQGLQFLIQYYNGEERAKGNILERFSAQQFPDLHSELNLSSLELGDSALYFCASSVQAGVGEQYFGPGTRLTVT.

This clonotype was detected only a few times. The genes are TRBV7-3 and TRBJ1-3; D ambiguous. The germline V gene encodes CDR1 SGHTA and CDR2 FQGTGA. This CDR3 contains 15 residues. Trimming left V 2 bases short and J 2 bases short, with 10 bases between. The CDR3 region has the DNA TGTGCCAGCAGCTTATTATCTTTGGCTGGAAACACCATATATTTT. It codes for CASSLLSLAGNTIYF.

Concerning this clonotype: A much larger clone differs by one base, so this may be a read error. The genes are TRBV9 and TRBJ2-3; D uncertain. CDR1 and CDR2 (germline): SGDLS, YYNGEE. This CDR3 is built from 13 residues. The V and J ends lost 0 bases and 0 bases respectively, with 2 bases between them. The CDR3 here is CASSVGSTDTQYF. CDR3 nucleotide sequence: TGTGCCAGCAGCGTAGGCAGCACAGATACGCAGTATTTT.

This clonotype was seen ten or more times. The J gene is TRBJ1-4, the V gene TRBV18, with no clear D. Trimming removed 2 bases at V and 6 bases at J, with 7 bases between. Germline-derived CDR1 and CDR2 are KGHSH and LQKENI. This CDR3 spans 13 amino acids. Here the CDR3 reads CASSPWVHEKLFF. The CDR3 DNA is TGTGCCAGCTCACCATGGGTCCATGAAAAACTGTTTTTT.

The rearrangement uses TRBV4-3 and TRBJ2-3, with D unresolved. The CDR3 runs to 15 residues. The V gene lost 6 bases and the J gene lost 0 bases, with 13 bases spanning the gap. Germline V gives CDR1 LGHNA, CDR2 YSLEER. CDR3 DNA: TGCGCCAGCAGTCGATCGAGAGCAAGCACAGATACGCAGTATTTT. Its translation: CASSRSRASTDTQYF.

The rearrangement uses TRBV20-1 and TRBJ2-4, with D hard to call. The CDR3 is 16 residues long. The V end was cut by 6 bases, the J end by 0 bases, with 18 bases between. Germline V gives CDR1 DFQATT, CDR2 SNEGSKA (reference sequence). CDR3 bases: TGCAGTGCCCGAATCGCCCAGATACTAGCCAAAAACATTCAGTACTTC. Its protein is CSARIAQILAKNIQYF.

The rearrangement links TRBV2 to TRBJ2-7, with 8 bases that match TRBD1. V gave up 3 bases and J gave up 3 bases; unmatched junction bases: 7. The CDR3 loop spans 15 amino acids. Germline V gene sequence: CDR1 SNHLY, CDR2 FYNNEI. The CDR3 DNA reads as TGTGCCAGCAGTGATGGCAGGGGGCAAAACTACGAGCAGTACTTC. It codes for CASSDGRGQNYEQYF. Using reference TRBV2 and TRBJ2-7 for the parts outside the CDR3, the full variable domain is EPEVTQTPSHQVTQMGQEVILRCVPISNHLYFYWYRQILGQKVEFLVSFYNNEISEKSEIFDDQFSVERPDGSNFTLKIRSTKLEDSAMYFCASSDGRGQNYEQYFGPGTRLTVT.

The table lists this clonotype with a few counts. This rearrangement joins TRBV2 to TRBJ1-1, with D unresolved. Germline V CDR1 and CDR2: SNHLY, FYNNEI. There are 14 residues in the CDR3. V gave up 2 bases and J gave up 3 bases, with 10 bases separating them. DNA of the CDR3: TGTGCCAGCAGTGAAATGCGCCTGGACACTGAAGCTTTCTTT. Translating gives CASSEMRLDTEAFF.

The sample holds a few counts of this clonotype. V and J are TRBV7-9 and TRBJ1-1, with D hard to call. The ends were cut back, 5 bases at V and 7 bases at J, with 17 bases in the middle. The CDR3 length is 14 residues. The germline CDR1 and CDR2 sequences are SEHNR and FQNEAQ (reference sequence). The CDR3 coding sequence is TGTGCCAGCAGCCAGCCGGAAATGCCCCTTGAAGCTTTCTTT. It is translated as CASSQPEMPLEAFF.